This TCR beta chain was identified in a study of blood T cell repertoires in COVID-19. Using immunoSEQ multiplex PCR, the repertoire was profiled, and TCRdb retains in-frame clones only, with some absent. The sample contains 310,000 or so clones, roughly 85% of which appear only once. This clone has just a few counts. In assigning cohorts, the study relied on participant-reported clinical history. The receptor comes from a woman aged 25 to 45 who had recovered from COVID-19. Material for sequencing was PBMCs or T cells enriched from blood (not recorded which).

The CDR3 DNA is TGTGCCACCAGCAGAGATAGACAGATTAATGAAAAACTGTTTTTT. Translation gives CATSRDRQINEKLFF. V and J are TRBV15 and TRBJ1-4, with a tentative D call TRBD1 (5 bases). The V end was cut by 0 bases, the J end by 4 bases, with 9 bases between. The CDR3 length is 15 residues. CDR1 is LNHNV, CDR2 YYDKDF, per germline (reference sequence).